The 14 T cell receptor beta chains below all came from one sample that was sequenced in a study of OX40 agonist ivuxolimab in advanced cancers. Library preparation was by the immunoSEQ multiplex PCR assay. TCRdb took this table from immuneACCESS and kept in-frame rearrangements with V and J called. Such tables lack part of the clones; where checked against another copy, unresolved V genes explain under half of the gap, and the rest is unexplained. Present in this sample are roughly 16,000 clones, about 80% of which were seen just once. Approximately 46% of the sample is held by the ten biggest clonotypes. The sequences come from CD4+ or CD8+ T cells sorted from blood, collected in a trial of the OX40 agonist ivuxolimab. These TCRs come from an adult with an advanced solid tumor such as melanoma, head and neck, liver or kidney cancer.

The rearrangement joins TRBV7-2 to TRBJ2-2, with a weak D call TRBD1 (6 bases). Germline V gene sequence: CDR1 SGHTA, CDR2 FQGNSA. This CDR3 has 13 residues. Trimming took 4 bases from V and 6 from J, leaving 9 bases between them. Here the CDR3 reads CASSSTGPGELFF. DNA for the CDR3: TGTGCCAGCAGCTCCACAGGGCCCGGGGAGCTGTTTTTT.

By share of the sample, this clone is medium-sized. CDR3 nucleotides: TGCGCCAGCAGCCAAGAGAGCGGGCCTTACTACGAGCAGTACTTC. It codes for CASSQESGPYYEQYF. This chain connects TRBV4-1 to TRBJ2-7; D may be TRBD2 (6 bases). CDR3 length: 15 residues. The V gene's germline CDR1 is MGHRA and CDR2 YSYEKL. V was trimmed by 0 bases and J by 3 bases, leaving 12 bases between them.

The chain carries TRBV4-1 and TRBJ2-5; possibly TRBD1 for D (5 bases). Germline V gives CDR1 MGHRA, CDR2 YSYEKL. This CDR3 comprises 14 residues. V was shortened by 1 base and J by 1 base, with 7 bases between the two germline ends. The CDR3 reads CASSQGQLQETQYF. CDR3 DNA: TGCGCCAGCAGCCAAGGACAGCTCCAAGAGACCCAGTACTTC.

The rearrangement uses TRBV29-1 and TRBJ2-1; 14 positions match TRBD2. The CDR3 runs to 16 residues. J lost 2 bases, V lost 5 bases, and 5 bases had no gene match. CDR1 and CDR2 (germline): SQVTM, ANQGSEA. The CDR3 sequence is CSVLRTSGRTYNEQFF. In DNA, the CDR3 is TGCAGCGTTCTTAGGACTAGCGGGAGGACCTACAATGAGCAGTTCTTC.

The chain couples TRBV18 to TRBJ2-1; D might be TRBD1 (6 bases). From germline, CDR1 is KGHSH and CDR2 LQKENI. Trimming removed 3 bases at V and 5 bases at J, with 14 bases between. The CDR3 runs 15 residues. The CDR3 DNA is TGTGCCAGCTCACCCCTGGGCAGGGGTCACAATGAGCAGTTCTTC. It translates to CASSPLGRGHNEQFF.

This clone was observed a few times. The chain uses TRBV9 and TRBJ2-1, with D unclear. Germline V gene sequence: CDR1 SGDLS, CDR2 YYNGEE. The ends were cut back, 0 bases at V and 7 bases at J, with 11 bases in the middle. This CDR3 spans 14 amino acids. The CDR3, as DNA: TGTGCCAGCAGCGTAGCTCGAACAGCTAATGAGCAGTTCTTC. Translating gives CASSVARTANEQFF.

V gene TRBV27 combines with J gene TRBJ2-3, with 7 bases fitting TRBD2. J gave up 0 bases and V 2 bases, and 8 bases lay outside the gene matches. Germline assignment: CDR1 MNHEY and CDR2 SMNVEV (reference sequence). The CDR3 consists of 17 residues. CDR3 amino acids: CASSLRGGGGSTDTQYF. CDR3 DNA sequence: TGTGCCAGCAGTTTACGGGGCGGCGGGGGTAGCACAGATACGCAGTATTTT.

The chain couples TRBV18 to TRBJ1-5; the match to TRBD1 covers 8 bases. J lost 3 bases, V lost 4 bases, and 2 bases had no gene match. The germline V gene has CDR1 KGHSH and CDR2 LQKENI. The CDR3 totals 14 residues. In DNA form, the CDR3 reads TGTGCCAGCTCACGGGACAGGAACAATCAGCCCCAGCATTTT. Translation: CASSRDRNNQPQHF.

This chain uses TRBV7-9 with TRBJ2-3; TRBD2 matches 9 bases. The V gene's germline CDR1 is SEHNR and CDR2 FQNEAQ (reference sequence). This CDR3 has 16 residues. With V trimmed by 6 bases and J by 7 bases, 14 bases remained unmatched. The CDR3 region is CASSPPAGGSTYTQYF. The CDR3 bases are TGTGCCAGCAGTCCACCAGCGGGGGGTTCTACATATACGCAGTATTTT.

The genes are TRBV7-9 and TRBJ1-2; no reliable D call. The germline gives CDR1 SEHNR, CDR2 FQNEAQ (reference sequence). Trimming removed 5 bases at V and 5 bases at J, with 12 bases between. The CDR3 is 13 amino acids. The CDR3 nucleotides are TGTGCCAGCAGCCCGGGGTACACATATGGCTACACCTTC. Translation gives CASSPGYTYGYTF. Variable domain in full (rest from reference TRBV7-9 and TRBJ1-2): DTGVSQNPRHKITKRGQNVTFRCDPISEHNRLYWYRQTLGQGPEFLTYFQNEAQLEKSRLLSDRFSAERPKGSFSTLEIQRTEQGDSAMYLCASSPGYTYGYTFGSGTRLTVV.

The chain joins TRBV6-4 to TRBJ2-7; no clear D gene. This CDR3 is built from 14 residues. CDR1 is MRHNA, CDR2 SNTAGT, per germline. Trimming pared 6 bases from V and 3 bases from J, leaving 15 bases between. CDR3 in amino acids: CASRVLLAGYEQYF. The CDR3 DNA sequence: TGTGCCAGCAGAGTACTGCTTGCTGGCTACGAGCAGTACTTC.

This clone was observed a few times. This chain connects TRBV9 to TRBJ1-6, with 7 bases aligning to TRBD1. The CDR3 extends over 16 amino acids. Germline values: CDR1 SGDLS, CDR2 YYNGEE. The V gene end was trimmed by 4 bases and the J gene end by 5 bases; junction bases not matched to a gene: 9. The DNA of the CDR3 is TGTGCCAGCAGCACCCCATCGGGACAGAATAATTCACCCCTCCACTTT. Its translation: CASSTPSGQNNSPLHF.

The chain combines TRBV5-6 with TRBJ2-7; 7 nucleotides align to TRBD2. Unmatched junction bases numbered 14, after V lost 4 bases and J lost 1 base. From germline, CDR1 is SGHDT and CDR2 YYEEEE. The CDR3 covers 17 residues. The CDR3 spells CASSPLGLGVGSYEQYF. The CDR3 DNA reads as TGTGCCAGCAGCCCTTTAGGACTAGGCGTGGGGTCCTACGAGCAGTACTTC. Filled out from reference TRBV5-6 and TRBJ2-7, the complete variable domain reads DAGVTQSPTHLIKTRGQQVTLRCSPKSGHDTVSWYQQALGQGPQFIFQYYEEEERQRGNFPDRFSGHQFPNYSSELNVNALLLGDSALYLCASSPLGLGVGSYEQYFGPGTRLTVT.

There are a few counts of this clone. This sequence joins TRBV27 and TRBJ2-1; 8 nucleotides match TRBD1. With 5 bases clipped from V and 1 base from J, the junction kept 7 bases outside the gene matches. The CDR3 runs 16 residues. The germline gives CDR1 MNHEY, CDR2 SMNVEV (reference sequence). The CDR3 coding sequence is TGTGCCAGCAGTCCCCGAGGACAGGGATCCTACAATGAGCAGTTCTTC. Protein: CASSPRGQGSYNEQFF.